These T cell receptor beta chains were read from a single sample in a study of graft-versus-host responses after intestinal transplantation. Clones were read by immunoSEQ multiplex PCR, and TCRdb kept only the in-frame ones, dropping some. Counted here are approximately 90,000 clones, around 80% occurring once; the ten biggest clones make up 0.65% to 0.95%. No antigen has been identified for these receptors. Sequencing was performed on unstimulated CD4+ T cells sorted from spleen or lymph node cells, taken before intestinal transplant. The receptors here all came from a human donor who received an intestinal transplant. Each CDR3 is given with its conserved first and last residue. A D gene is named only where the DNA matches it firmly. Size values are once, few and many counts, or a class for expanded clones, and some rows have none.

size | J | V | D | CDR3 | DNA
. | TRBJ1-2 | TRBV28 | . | CASSFLGSYGYTF | TGTGCCAGCAGTTTTCTAGGTTCCTATGGCTACACCTTC
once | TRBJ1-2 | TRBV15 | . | CATSRDRGSYGYTF | TGTGCCACCAGCAGAGATCGGGGTAGCTATGGCTACACCTTC
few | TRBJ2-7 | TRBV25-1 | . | CASIGRDEQYF | TGTGCCAGCATAGGGCGGGACGAGCAGTACTTC
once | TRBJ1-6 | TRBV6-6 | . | CASSYSTGGTLHF | TGTGCCAGCAGTTACTCCACGGGGGGGACCCTCCACTTT
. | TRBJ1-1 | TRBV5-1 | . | CASSMTQTNTEAFF | TGCGCCAGCAGCATGACTCAAACGAACACTGAAGCTTTCTTT
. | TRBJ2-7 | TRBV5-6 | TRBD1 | CASSLVVGTGLYEQYF | TGTGCCAGCAGCTTGGTTGTCGGGACAGGGCTTTACGAGCAGTACTTC
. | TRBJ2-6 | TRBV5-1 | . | CASSSEGPGANVLTF | TGCGCCAGCAGCTCGGAGGGGCCTGGGGCCAACGTCCTGACTTTC
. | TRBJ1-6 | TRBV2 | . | CASSRPGTEGSPLHF | TGTGCCAGCAGTCGACCGGGAACTGAGGGTTCACCCCTCCACTTT
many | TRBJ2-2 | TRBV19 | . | CASSLVWPTGELFF | TGTGCCAGTAGCCTGGTTTGGCCTACCGGGGAGCTGTTTTTT
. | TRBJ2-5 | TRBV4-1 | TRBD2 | CASSQAPLAGGPPETQYF | TGCGCCAGCAGCCAAGCCCCCCTAGCGGGGGGCCCCCCAGAGACCCAGTACTTC
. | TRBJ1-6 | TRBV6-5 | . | CASSYGWSSPLHF | TGTGCCAGCAGTTACGGATGGAGTTCACCCCTCCACTTT
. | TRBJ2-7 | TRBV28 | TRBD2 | CASGLGGGSYEQYF | TGTGCCAGCGGGCTGGGGGGGGGCTCCTACGAGCAGTACTTC
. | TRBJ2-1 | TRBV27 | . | CASSNRFGEQFF | TGTGCCAGCAGCAACCGGTTTGGTGAGCAGTTCTTC
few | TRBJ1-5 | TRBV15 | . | CATGFGRNQPQHF | TGTGCCACCGGGTTTGGGCGCAATCAGCCCCAGCATTTT
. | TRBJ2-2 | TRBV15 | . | CATSRGMTGELFF | TGTGCCACCAGCAGGGGCATGACCGGGGAGCTGTTTTTT
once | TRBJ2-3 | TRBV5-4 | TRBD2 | CASSLSAGVRTDTQYF | TGTGCCAGCAGCTTGTCAGCGGGGGTTCGCACAGATACGCAGTATTTT
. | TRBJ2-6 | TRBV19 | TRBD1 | CASSIPRQGAQYGANVLTF | TGTGCCAGTAGTATCCCTCGACAGGGGGCGCAGTATGGGGCCAACGTCCTGACTTTC
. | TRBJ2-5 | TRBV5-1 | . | CASRSLQQETQYF | TGCGCCAGCAGGAGTCTCCAACAAGAGACCCAGTACTTC
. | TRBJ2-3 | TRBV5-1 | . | CASKVTLAIVDTQYF | TGCGCCAGCAAAGTTACGCTAGCCATAGTGGATACGCAGTATTTT
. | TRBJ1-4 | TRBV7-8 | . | CASSFVTGPPTNEKLFF | TGTGCCAGCAGCTTTGTTACAGGACCTCCAACTAATGAAAAACTGTTTTTT
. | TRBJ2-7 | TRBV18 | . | CASSPGQGSVYEQYF | TGTGCCAGCTCACCGGGCCAGGGGTCGGTCTACGAGCAGTACTTC
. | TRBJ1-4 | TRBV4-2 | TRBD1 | CASSQAGGQATNEKLFF | TGTGCCAGCAGCCAAGCAGGGGGCCAAGCAACTAATGAAAAACTGTTTTTT
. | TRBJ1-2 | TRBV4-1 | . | CASSLGGTPFGDGYTF | TGCGCCAGCAGCCTTGGAGGGACTCCTTTTGGCGATGGCTACACCTTC
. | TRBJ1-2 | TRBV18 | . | CASSHDKVGYGYTF | TGTGCCAGCTCACATGACAAGGTCGGATATGGCTACACCTTC
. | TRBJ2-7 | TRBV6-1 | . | CATASGYEQYF | TGTGCCACCGCCTCGGGCTACGAGCAGTACTTC
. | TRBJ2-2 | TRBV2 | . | CASIVEANTGELFF | TGTGCCAGCATTGTTGAGGCGAACACCGGGGAGCTGTTTTTT
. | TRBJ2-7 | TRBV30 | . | CAWRPGNSYEQYF | TGTGCCTGGAGACCAGGGAACTCCTACGAGCAGTACTTC
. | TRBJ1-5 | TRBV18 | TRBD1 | CASSTGTGQPQHF | TGTGCCAGCTCTACCGGGACAGGGCAGCCCCAGCATTTT
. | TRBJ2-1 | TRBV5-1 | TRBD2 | CASSLGPAGAGYNEQFF | TGCGCCAGCAGCTTGGGGCCAGCGGGAGCGGGCTACAATGAGCAGTTCTTC
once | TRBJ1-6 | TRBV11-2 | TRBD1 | CASSSGVTGRF | TGTGCCAGCAGCTCAGGGGTGACAGGGAGATTT
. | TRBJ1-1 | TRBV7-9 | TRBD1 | CASSVDRVRVTEAFF | TGTGCCAGCAGCGTCGACAGGGTGAGGGTCACTGAAGCTTTCTTT
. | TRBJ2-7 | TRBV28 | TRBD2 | CASSPPTSGVYYEQYF | TGTGCCAGCAGTCCCCCTACTAGCGGGGTTTACTACGAGCAGTACTTC